The 20 T cell receptor beta chains listed next were all sequenced from one sample in a study of cytomegalovirus exposure and HLA in healthy donors. Vbeta (60) and Jbeta (13) primers were used in the PCR. Clones were read by immunoSEQ multiplex PCR, and TCRdb kept only the in-frame ones, dropping some. Among some 150,000 clones, roughly 77% were seen once, and the ten largest hold 3.9%. Source material: PBMCs. These receptors were collected from a male donor in good health and CMV-seronegative.

The V call is TRBV4-2, the J call TRBJ2-7; TRBD1 matches 8 bases. This CDR3 contains 15 residues. Germline loops: CDR1 LGHNA, CDR2 YNFKEQ. V shed 1 base and J 6 bases; nucleotides not matched to a gene: 8. CDR3 sequence reads: CASSQGLLTGGEQYF. CDR3 bases: TGTGCCAGCAGCCAAGGCCTCCTTACAGGGGGCGAGCAGTACTTC.

The V gene is TRBV5-1, the J gene TRBJ2-2, with 9 bases fitting TRBD1. The germline CDR1 and CDR2 sequences are SGHRS and YFSETQ. The CDR3 runs to 16 residues. The ends lost 4 bases at V and 3 bases at J; junction bases unmatched: 7. The CDR3 DNA reads TGCGCCAGCAGCCTCCGAGGACAGGGGTACACCGGGGAGCTGTTTTTT. Residues: CASSLRGQGYTGELFF.

V gene TRBV9 combines with J gene TRBJ2-5; 8 nucleotides line up with TRBD2. With 0 bases clipped from V and 5 bases from J, the junction kept 3 bases outside the gene matches. This CDR3 is 14 amino acids long. Germline V gives CDR1 SGDLS, CDR2 YYNGEE. CDR3 amino acids: CASSVDREGETQYF. CDR3 DNA: TGTGCCAGCAGCGTAGATCGGGAGGGCGAGACCCAGTACTTC.

The V gene is TRBV12-2, the J gene TRBJ1-5; the table names TRBD1, a call not compared with the DNA. TRBV12-2 is a pseudogene segment. The CDR3 covers 15 residues. The chain's CDR3 is CASRLERGAEQPQHF. For the CDR3, the DNA is TGTGCAAGTCGCTTAGAGCGTGGGGCCGAACAGCCCCAGCATTTT.

The chain employs TRBV4-3 and TRBJ2-5; 7 bases are a match to TRBD1. V was pared by 2 bases and J by 4 bases, with 10 bases of the junction left unmatched. The CDR3 is made up of 16 amino acids. The V gene's germline CDR1 is LGHNA and CDR2 YSLEER. The CDR3 coding sequence is TGCGCCAGCAGCCAAAGGGGGACAGCTAAGTTAGAGACCCAGTACTTC. It is translated as CASSQRGTAKLETQYF.

In this sample, this clone turned up a few times. The V and J genes are TRBV2 and TRBJ1-2, with D possibly TRBD1 on 6 matching bases. Germline values: CDR1 SNHLY, CDR2 FYNNEI. The germline V and J ends were trimmed by 6 bases and 10 bases, with 15 bases remaining between them. CDR3 length: 12 amino acids. This chain's CDR3 is CASRLWGRDYTF. CDR3 coding DNA: TGTGCCAGCAGGTTATGGGGGCGAGACTACACCTTC.

The chain uses TRBV6-1 and TRBJ2-1; 10 nucleotides align to TRBD2. V lost 0 bases, J lost 9 bases, and 5 bases stayed unmatched. CDR1 and CDR2 from the germline V gene are MNHNS and SASEGT. CDR3 size: 15 residues. The CDR3 loop reads CASSEARLAGVEQFF. CDR3 DNA sequence: TGTGCCAGCAGTGAAGCAAGGCTAGCGGGAGTTGAGCAGTTCTTC.

The chain recombines TRBV10-1 with TRBJ1-2; 11 nucleotides agree with TRBD1. CDR1 WNHNN and CDR2 SYGVQD come from the germline V gene (reference sequence). This CDR3 region has 19 residues. V shed 8 bases and J 6 bases; nucleotides not matched to a gene: 23. The CDR3 coding sequence is TGCGCCAGCGATTTAAAAAAATGGACACCCGGGACAGGGGGGAATGGCTACACCTTC. Its protein product is CASDLKKWTPGTGGNGYTF.

The rearrangement links TRBV7-9 to TRBJ1-2; 8 bases align to TRBD1. CDR1 and CDR2 (germline): SEHNR, FQNEAQ (reference sequence). The CDR3 covers 14 residues. V lost 5 bases and J lost 2; bases outside the gene matches: 4. The CDR3 DNA sequence: TGTGCCAGCAGCCCGCGACAGGGGAACTATGGCTACACCTTC. Its translation: CASSPRQGNYGYTF.

This clone was observed a single time. The chain links TRBV9 to TRBJ1-1; no definite D call. Deletions cut 0 bases from V and 5 bases from J, with 11 bases between. This CDR3 has 14 amino acids. CDR1 is SGDLS and CDR2 is YYNGEE in the germline V gene. The CDR3 loop reads CASSVAREWTEAFF. The CDR3 region has the DNA TGTGCCAGCAGCGTAGCCCGGGAATGGACTGAAGCTTTCTTT.

This chain connects TRBV5-1 to TRBJ1-1, with TRBD1 as a possible D gene (6 bases). V lost 4 bases and J lost 3, with 13 bases in between. CDR3 size: 14 residues. CDR1 and CDR2 (germline): SGHRS, YFSETQ. CDR3 sequence reads: CASSRTGYDTEAFF. CDR3 nucleotide sequence: TGCGCCAGCAGCCGTACAGGGTACGACACTGAAGCTTTCTTT.

The gene calls are TRBV2 and TRBJ2-7; possible D gene TRBD1, 7 bases. Germline loops: CDR1 SNHLY, CDR2 FYNNEI. The CDR3 sequence is 15 residues long. V was shortened by 2 bases and J by 3 bases, with 14 bases between the two germline ends. CDR3 protein: CASSERGRGDYEQYF. CDR3 DNA: TGTGCCAGCAGTGAAAGGGGCAGGGGGGACTACGAGCAGTACTTC.

The V call is TRBV7-3, the J call TRBJ2-1; 13 bases align to TRBD2. This CDR3 contains 19 residues. V was pared by 5 bases and J by 0 bases, with 10 bases of the junction left unmatched. CDR1 is SGHTA and CDR2 is FQGTGA in the germline V gene. The CDR3 DNA sequence: TGTGCCAGCAGCCCACTAGCGGGAGGGCCCTCCCACTCCTACAATGAGCAGTTCTTC. This sequence encodes CASSPLAGGPSHSYNEQFF. Full variable domain (remainder filled in from reference TRBV7-3 and TRBJ2-1): GAGVSQTPSNKVTEKGKYVELRCDPISGHTALYWYRQSLGQGPEFLIYFQGTGAADDSGLPNDRFFAVRPEGSVSTLKIQRTERGDSAVYLCASSPLAGGPSHSYNEQFFGPGTRLTVL.

The rearrangement links TRBV29-1 to TRBJ2-6; no reliable D call. Germline V gene sequence: CDR1 SQVTM, CDR2 ANQGSEA. The V gene lost 4 bases and the J gene lost 0 bases, with 10 bases spanning the gap. The CDR3 has 15 amino acids. In DNA form, the CDR3 reads TGCAGCGTTGGTGAGCAACCCTCTGGGGCCAACGTCCTGACTTTC. Its translation is CSVGEQPSGANVLTF.

V and J are TRBV19 and TRBJ2-2; D is possibly TRBD1 (6 bases). The germline gives CDR1 LNHDA, CDR2 SQIVND (reference sequence). Trimming removed 11 bases at V and 3 bases at J, with 7 bases between. The CDR3 is 11 amino acids. The CDR3 reads CAGGYTGELFF. Here the CDR3 DNA reads TGTGCCGGGGGCTACACCGGGGAGCTGTTTTTT.

This chain uses TRBV5-4 with TRBJ2-7; 8 bases match TRBD1. The J segment lost 3 bases and the V segment lost 4 bases, leaving 12 bases of the junction unmatched. CDR3 size: 16 residues. Germline V CDR1 and CDR2: SGHNT, YYREEE (reference sequence). The CDR3 coding sequence is TGTGCCAGCAGCCCCCCAGGGGGCAGTGGGTTCTACGAGCAGTACTTC. The encoded protein is CASSPPGGSGFYEQYF.

This clone was seen a few times. This rearrangement joins TRBV4-1 to TRBJ2-7, with D possibly being TRBD2 (6 bases). Trimming removed 4 bases from V and 4 bases from J, with 20 bases in between. Germline CDR1 reads MGHRA; CDR2 reads YSYEKL. This CDR3 has 16 residues. Here the CDR3 reads CASSPGRLAISYEQYF. CDR3 nucleotides: TGCGCCAGCAGCCCAGGTAGGCTAGCGATTTCTTACGAGCAGTACTTC.

Details on this clone: One junction end disagrees with the germline gene, perhaps due to a read error. The chain employs TRBV29-1 and TRBJ2-3; D call uncertain. Germline CDR1 reads SQVTM; CDR2 reads ANQGSEA. The CDR3 is 12 amino acids. The CDR3 loop reads CSFDIGTDTQYF. CDR3 in DNA: TGCAGCTTTGACATTGGCACAGATACGCAGTATTTT.

About this clone: Other DNA sequences in this sample translate to the same CDR3. The CDR3 is CASSPGGEQYF. The CDR3 nucleotides read TGTGCCAGCTCCCCCGGGGGGGAGCAGTACTTC. V and J are TRBV18 and TRBJ2-7; 7 positions agree with TRBD2. Germline V gene sequence: CDR1 KGHSH, CDR2 LQKENI. The V segment lost 6 bases and the J segment 7 bases; nucleotides outside the gene matches: 3. This CDR3 contains 11 residues.

This rearrangement joins TRBV29-1 to TRBJ2-5; 9 bases match TRBD1. The CDR3 loop spans 13 amino acids. Germline V lookup: CDR1 SQVTM, CDR2 ANQGSEA. The V and J ends lost 4 bases and 2 bases, in that order; junction bases with no gene match: 2. Written as DNA, the CDR3 is TGCAGCGTTGCGGGGACAGGGCAAGAGACCCAGTACTTC. Amino acid sequence: CSVAGTGQETQYF.